This T cell receptor (beta chain) was identified in a study of long-term antiretroviral therapy in people with HIV. Study summary: There is a gap of about a decade between the earliest samples and the later 2015 immediate-ART recommendation.

As concerns this clone: Its antigen is unknown.

Study outcomes and limitations: Blood obtained between the mid-2000s and the late 2010s may reflect older ART regimens. Within the repertoire, clones expanded before ART were dominant at all time points. Post-ART diversity increased but stayed below transplant donor controls.

Runs used v3.0 of the immunoSEQ assay and were done at survey level. Clones were sequenced by immunoSEQ multiplex PCR, and TCRdb holds only the in-frame ones, with some missing. This table holds some 20,000 clones, roughly 80% found once. The input for sequencing was unsorted PBMCs, taken approximately 6.2 years after starting antiretroviral therapy. This sequence originates from a man aged 30 to 39 with HIV.

CDR3 in DNA: TGTGCCAGCAGCTTCCAGTCGGGACAGGGCCGCGAGCAGTACTTC. It translates to CASSFQSGQGREQYF. The chain links TRBV7-2 to TRBJ2-7, with 9 bases that match TRBD1. This CDR3 has 15 amino acids. The V gene's germline CDR1 is SGHTA and CDR2 FQGNSA. With 3 bases clipped from V and 6 bases from J, the junction kept 9 bases outside the gene matches.